These 2 T cell receptor beta chains came from one sample sequenced in a study of cytomegalovirus exposure and HLA in healthy donors. Primers included in the PCR were 60 Vbeta and 13 Jbeta primers. Using immunoSEQ multiplex PCR, the repertoire was profiled, and TCRdb retains in-frame clones only, with some absent. In the table there are roughly 180,000 clones, 85% of which are singletons. Sequencing used PBMCs. These receptors originate from a boy aged 2-15 years in good health and CMV-seronegative.

V gene TRBV27 combines with J gene TRBJ1-2, with D uncertain. The germline gives CDR1 MNHEY, CDR2 SMNVEV (reference sequence). V was pared by 0 bases and J by 0 bases, with 8 bases between. CDR3 length: 15 residues. Written as DNA, the CDR3 is TGTGCCAGCAGTTTATCTCCCAGATCTAACTATGGCTACACCTTC. Protein sequence: CASSLSPRSNYGYTF.

This chain uses TRBV9 with TRBJ1-2, with D tentatively TRBD1 (6 bases). The CDR3 is made up of 17 amino acids. CDR1 and CDR2 from the germline V gene are SGDLS and YYNGEE. V was pared by 0 bases and J by 4 bases, with 19 bases between. The CDR3 DNA reads TGTGCCAGCAGCGTAGACATTCGGGCAGGGGTAGCCTATGGCTACACCTTC. It encodes CASSVDIRAGVAYGYTF. The entire variable domain, with the rest obtained from reference TRBV9 and TRBJ1-2, is as follows: DSGVTQTPKHLITATGQRVTLRCSPRSGDLSVYWYQQSLDQGLQFLIQYYNGEERAKGNILERFSAQQFPDLHSELNLSSLELGDSALYFCASSVDIRAGVAYGYTFGSGTRLTVV.